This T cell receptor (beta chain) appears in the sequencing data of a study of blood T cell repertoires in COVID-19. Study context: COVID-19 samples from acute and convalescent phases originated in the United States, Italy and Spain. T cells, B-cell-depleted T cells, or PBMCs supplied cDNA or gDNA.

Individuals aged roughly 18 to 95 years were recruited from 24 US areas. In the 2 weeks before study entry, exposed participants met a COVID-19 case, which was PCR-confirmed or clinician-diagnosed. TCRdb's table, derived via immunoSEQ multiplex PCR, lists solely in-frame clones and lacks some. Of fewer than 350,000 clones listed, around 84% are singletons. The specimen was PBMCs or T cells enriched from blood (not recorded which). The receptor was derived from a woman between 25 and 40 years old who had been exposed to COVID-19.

The CDR3 nucleotides are TGTGCCAGCCCTAGCCCTGGGGGCAGACAGAACACTGAAGCTTTCTTT. It translates to CASPSPGGRQNTEAFF. The chain uses TRBV28 and TRBJ1-1, with D possibly matching TRBD1 (6 bases). Trimming removed 8 bases at V and 1 base at J, with 20 bases between. CDR1 is MDHEN and CDR2 is SYDVKM in the germline V gene. The CDR3 spans 16 residues.